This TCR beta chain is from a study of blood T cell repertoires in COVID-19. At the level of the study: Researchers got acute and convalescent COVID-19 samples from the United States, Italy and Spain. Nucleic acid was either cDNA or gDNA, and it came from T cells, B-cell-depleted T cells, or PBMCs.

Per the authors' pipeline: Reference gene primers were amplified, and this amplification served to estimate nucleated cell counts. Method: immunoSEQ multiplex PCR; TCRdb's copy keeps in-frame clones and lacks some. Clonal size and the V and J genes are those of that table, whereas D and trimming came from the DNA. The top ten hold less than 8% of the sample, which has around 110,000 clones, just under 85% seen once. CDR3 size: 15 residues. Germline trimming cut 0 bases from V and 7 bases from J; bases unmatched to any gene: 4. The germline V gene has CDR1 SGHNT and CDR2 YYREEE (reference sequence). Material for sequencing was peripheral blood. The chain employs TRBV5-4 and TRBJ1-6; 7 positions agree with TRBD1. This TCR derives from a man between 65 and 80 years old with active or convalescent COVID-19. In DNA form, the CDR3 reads TGTGCCAGCAGCTTGGGACAGGGTCGCAATTCACCCCTCCACTTT. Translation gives CASSLGQGRNSPLHF.